Reported below is one TCR beta chain. Its antigen remains unknown. The sample comes from a study of T cells in tumors after PD-1 blockade. Study at large: A subset received ongoing vismodegib 150 mg daily alongside anti-PD-1 therapy. Peripheral blood samples averaged approximately 35,000 unique clonotypes and 100,000 to 130,000 templates.

General study points: Peripheral recruitment is suggested, as some novel exhausted tumor clones were in pre-treatment blood.

Germline loops: CDR1 SGHDN, CDR2 FVKESK. V lost 4 bases to trimming and J lost 4 bases; unmatched junction nucleotides: 6. CDR3 length: 16 amino acids. The repertoire was sequenced with immunoSEQ multiplex PCR; TCRdb's copy has only in-frame clones and lacks some. Among approximately 46,000 clones, about four fifths were seen once, and the ten largest hold over 15%. The sequence was obtained from a human donor with basal cell carcinoma. The gene calls are TRBV14 and TRBJ2-1, with 11 bases identical to TRBD2. The sample consisted of PBMCs, taken before anti-PD-1 treatment. CDR3 sequence: CASSPLAGGPYNEQFF. CDR3 DNA sequence: TGTGCCAGCAGCCCATTAGCGGGAGGGCCTTACAATGAGCAGTTCTTC.